This TCR beta chain was retrieved from a study of T cells in Graves' hyperthyroidism and ophthalmopathy. About the research overall: Staff took peripheral blood when the initial diagnosis was made, before any treatment began. The study, taken as a whole, reports: Most thyroid clonotypes with frequency above 0.001 were detected in blood.

Comment on this clonotype: What it binds is not known. The junction does not match germline at one end; this may be a read error.

CDR1 and CDR2 (germline): DFQATT, SNEGSKA (reference sequence). This CDR3 spans 14 amino acids. Newly diagnosed hyperthyroidism, duration under 2 months, in patients aged 18 to 65. RNA transcripts gave rise to amplified TCR beta CDR3 regions. The HTBI primer set was used in a first-round RT-PCR of the TCR CDR3. TCRdb re-derived calls from the multiplex PCR reads in MiXCR, one entry per CDR3 protein. The sample holds roughly 500,000 distinct CDR3 sequences; around 14% are singletons and the top ten take under 7%. Sequencing input: blood. The clonotype originates from a woman in her 30s with Graves' hyperthyroidism that later progressed to Graves' ophthalmopathy. This sequence joins TRBV20-1 and TRBJ2-5; TRBD2 matches at 9 bases. CDR3 protein: CSVNAGLAQETQHF. As DNA, the CDR3 is TGCAGCGTCAACGCGGGACTAGCCCAGGAGACCCAGCACTTC.